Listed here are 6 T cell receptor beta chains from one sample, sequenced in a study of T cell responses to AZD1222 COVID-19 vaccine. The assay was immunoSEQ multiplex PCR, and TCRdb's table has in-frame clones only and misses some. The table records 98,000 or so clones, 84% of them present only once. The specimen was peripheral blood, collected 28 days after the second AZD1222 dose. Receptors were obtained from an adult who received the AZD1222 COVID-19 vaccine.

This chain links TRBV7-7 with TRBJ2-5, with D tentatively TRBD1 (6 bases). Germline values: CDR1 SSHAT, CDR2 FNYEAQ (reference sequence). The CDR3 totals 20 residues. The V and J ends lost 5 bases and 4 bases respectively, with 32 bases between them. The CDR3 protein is CASSPRRPLSPLGQRETQYF. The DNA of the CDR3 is TGTGCCAGCAGCCCCCGACGCCCCCTGTCCCCCCTCGGACAGAGAGAGACCCAGTACTTC.

In DNA, the CDR3 is TGTGCCAGCAGCAAAGCGCAAAGGGCCACCGTAAACAATGAGCAGTTCTTC. Translating gives CASSKAQRATVNNEQFF. The J gene is TRBJ2-1, the V gene TRBV21-1. TRBV21-1 is listed as a pseudogene. The CDR3 is made up of 17 amino acids.

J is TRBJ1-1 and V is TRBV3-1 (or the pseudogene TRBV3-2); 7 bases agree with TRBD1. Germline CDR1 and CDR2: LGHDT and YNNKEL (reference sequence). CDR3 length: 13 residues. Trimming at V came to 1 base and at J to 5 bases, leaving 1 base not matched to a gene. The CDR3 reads CASSQGRGTEAFF. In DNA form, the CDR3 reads TGTGCCAGCAGCCAAGGCAGGGGGACTGAAGCTTTCTTT.

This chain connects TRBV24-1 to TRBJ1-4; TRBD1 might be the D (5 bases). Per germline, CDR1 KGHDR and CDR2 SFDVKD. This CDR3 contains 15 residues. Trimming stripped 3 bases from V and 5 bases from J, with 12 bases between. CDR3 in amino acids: CATSDGADFNEKLFF. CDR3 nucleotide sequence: TGTGCCACCAGTGATGGGGCGGATTTCAATGAAAAACTGTTTTTT.

This CDR3 reads CASTSWSNYGYTF. Written as DNA, the CDR3 is TGTGCCAGCACCTCTTGGTCCAACTATGGCTACACCTTC. This chain links TRBV5-6 with TRBJ1-2; D gene uncertain. The CDR3 spans 13 residues. Per germline, CDR1 SGHDT and CDR2 YYEEEE. V dropped 6 bases and J dropped 2 bases, with 11 bases sitting between them.

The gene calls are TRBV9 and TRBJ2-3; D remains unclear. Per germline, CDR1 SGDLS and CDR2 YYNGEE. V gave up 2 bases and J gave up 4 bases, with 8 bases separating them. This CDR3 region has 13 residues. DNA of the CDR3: TGTGCCAGCAGCGTTATAGGAGCAGATACGCAGTATTTT. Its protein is CASSVIGADTQYF. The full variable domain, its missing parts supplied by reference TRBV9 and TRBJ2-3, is DSGVTQTPKHLITATGQRVTLRCSPRSGDLSVYWYQQSLDQGLQFLIQYYNGEERAKGNILERFSAQQFPDLHSELNLSSLELGDSALYFCASSVIGADTQYFGPGTRLTVL.